Below, 3 T cell receptor beta chains from the same sample are listed, as sequenced in a study of T cells in localized non-small cell lung cancer. Method: immunoSEQ multiplex PCR; TCRdb's copy keeps in-frame clones and lacks some. The table lists more than 20,000 clones, roughly 89% of them singletons. This sample comprised peripheral blood, obtained before any cancer treatment. These receptors all come from a male donor older than 55 with stage I squamous cell lung carcinoma.

The genes are TRBV6-5 and TRBJ1-1; TRBD1 might be the D (5 bases). Trimming pared 4 bases from V and 1 base from J, leaving 16 bases between. This CDR3 is 16 amino acids long. Germline V lookup: CDR1 MNHEY, CDR2 SVGAGI. CDR3 amino acids: CASSSSREGRNTEAFF. The CDR3 DNA reads as TGTGCCAGCAGTTCCTCCAGGGAGGGGAGGAACACTGAAGCTTTCTTT.

This chain connects TRBV25-1 to TRBJ1-1, with D perhaps matching TRBD1 (5 bases). The germline CDR1 and CDR2 sequences are MGHDK and SYGVNS. This CDR3 contains 13 residues. Trimming took off 9 bases at V and 5 bases at J, with 16 bases between the two ends. The CDR3 DNA is TGTGCCAGTTTGGGGGAGGTGGGAACTGAAGCTTTCTTT. This translates into CASLGEVGTEAFF. Together with reference TRBV25-1 and TRBJ1-1, the CDR3 gives the full variable domain: EADIYQTPRYLVIGTGKKITLECSQTMGHDKMYWYQQDPGMELHLIHYSYGVNSTEKGDLSSESTVSRIRTEHFPLTLESARPSHTSQYLCASLGEVGTEAFFGQGTRLTVV.

The chain links TRBV6-1 to TRBJ1-2; no firm D call. The CDR3 has 13 amino acids. V was shortened by 5 bases and J by 5 bases, with 12 bases between the two germline ends. Per the germline V gene, CDR1 is MNHNS and CDR2 is SASEGT. CDR3 DNA sequence: TGTGCCAGCAGTCCTTCGGGAGATTATGGCTACACCTTC. Protein product: CASSPSGDYGYTF.